A single sample is the source of the 15 T cell receptor beta chains below, sequenced in a study of metastatic and nonmetastatic thyroid tumors. Using MiXCR, TCRdb re-called clones from the PCR reads. The table shows 45,000 to 50,000 clones, with roughly 23% occurring only once. None of the patients had undergone any treatment ahead of thyroid surgery. The sequencing input was blood. The receptors derive from a male donor with papillary thyroid cancer or a benign thyroid nodule (not recorded which). Some clones in this sample may be carry-over from other donors' samples.

This clone was recorded at least ten times. The chain combines TRBV28 with TRBJ2-3, with no clear D. Germline lookup yields CDR1 MDHEN and CDR2 SYDVKM. The CDR3 is 14 amino acids. The V end lost 3 bases, the J end lost 2 bases, and 9 bases lay between the germline ends. CDR3 loop: CASSFRSVTDTQYF. Here the CDR3 DNA reads TGTGCCAGCAGTTTTCGATCAGTCACAGATACGCAGTATTTT.

This clone was observed a handful of times. The V call is TRBV28, the J call TRBJ2-2; 10 nucleotides match TRBD2. V shed 7 bases and J 3 bases; nucleotides not matched to a gene: 5. The CDR3 is 15 residues long. CDR1 and CDR2 from the germline V gene are MDHEN and SYDVKM. CDR3 DNA: TGTGCCAGCATTTCAGCGGGAGGGGACACCGGGGAGCTGTTTTTT. Its protein is CASISAGGDTGELFF.

The sample holds a few counts of this clone. Compared with germline, one end of the junction differs, possibly owing to a read error. V is TRBV6-5 and J is TRBJ2-4, with D uncertain. The CDR3 contains 13 residues. Germline V gene lookup returns CDR1 MNHEY and CDR2 SVGAGI. The CDR3 loop is CTSSYGPKNIQYF. DNA for the CDR3: TGTACCAGCAGTTACGGACCCAAAAACATTCAGTACTTT.

This clone was counted a few times. This chain links TRBV4-3 with TRBJ1-2; D remains ambiguous. The germline gives CDR1 LGHNA, CDR2 YSLEER. Trimming stripped 2 bases from V and 3 bases from J, with 7 bases between. CDR3 size: 13 residues. CDR3 sequence reads: CASSQTHYYGYTF. DNA for the CDR3: TGCGCCAGCAGCCAAACCCACTACTATGGCTACACCTTC.

This clone has ten or more counts. CDR3 bases: TGTGCCAGCAGCAAGACAGGGAACACTGAAGCTTTCTTT. Amino acid sequence: CASSKTGNTEAFF. J is TRBJ1-1 and V is TRBV7-2; TRBD1 is a possible D gene (6 bases). V shed 5 bases and J shed 1 base, with 8 bases lying between them. The CDR3 sequence is 13 residues long. Germline values: CDR1 SGHTA, CDR2 FQGNSA.

There are many counts of this clone. This rearrangement joins TRBV2 to TRBJ2-7, with a weak D call TRBD2 (6 bases). The CDR3 is 12 residues long. Germline CDR1 is SNHLY and CDR2 is FYNNEI. With 8 bases removed from V and 5 bases from J, the gap between germline ends came to 13 bases. The DNA of the CDR3 is TGTGCCAGCGGAGGGCAGGGCCACGAGCAGTACTTC. Translating it yields CASGGQGHEQYF. Full variable domain (rest looked up from reference TRBV2 and TRBJ2-7): EPEVTQTPSHQVTQMGQEVILRCVPISNHLYFYWYRQILGQKVEFLVSFYNNEISEKSEIFDDQFSVERPDGSNFTLKIRSTKLEDSAMYFCASGGQGHEQYFGPGTRLTVT.

This clone was seen ten or more times. V gene TRBV20-1 combines with J gene TRBJ2-2; 11 bases align to TRBD1. The CDR3 covers 16 residues. CDR1 is DFQATT, CDR2 SNEGSKA, per germline (reference sequence). V shed 0 bases and J 4 bases; nucleotides not matched to a gene: 4. The CDR3 nucleotides are TGCAGTGCTAGAGATTTCGGACAGGGGGCCACCGGGGAGCTGTTTTTT. It translates to CSARDFGQGATGELFF.

This clone has at least ten counts. The V and J genes are TRBV11-2 and TRBJ2-3, with 8 positions matching TRBD1. Germline V gene lookup returns CDR1 SGHAT and CDR2 FQNNGV. V shed 2 bases and J 3 bases; nucleotides not matched to a gene: 7. The CDR3 contains 16 residues. CDR3 DNA sequence: TGTGCCAGCAGCTTACACCCGGACAGGGTTACAGATACGCAGTATTTT. This codes for CASSLHPDRVTDTQYF.

This clone was recorded at least ten times. CDR3 region: CASSQGRGGGSYEQYF. Here the CDR3 DNA reads TGCGCCAGCAGCCAAGGCCGTGGGGGGGGATCCTACGAGCAGTACTTC. This chain connects TRBV4-1 to TRBJ2-7, with 7 bases matching TRBD2. The germline V gene encodes CDR1 MGHRA and CDR2 YSYEKL. The J segment lost 1 base and the V segment lost 1 base, leaving 7 bases of the junction unmatched. This CDR3 contains 16 residues.

This clone has a count of ten or more. The chain recombines TRBV6-1 with TRBJ1-5; D possibly corresponds to TRBD1 (5 bases). With 3 bases removed from V and 9 bases from J, the gap between germline ends came to 6 bases. CDR3 length: 11 amino acids. Germline V lookup: CDR1 MNHNS, CDR2 SASEGT. Here the CDR3 DNA reads TGTGCCAGCAGTGATACAGGGCCCCAGCATTTT. Translation gives CASSDTGPQHF.

Details on this clone: This may come from a read error, since a much larger clone is one base off. This rearrangement joins TRBV5-3 to TRBJ1-5; D is uncertain. TRBV5-3 is noted as an ORF with a role that remains uncertain. This CDR3 contains 15 residues. Trimming removed 0 bases from V and 2 bases from J, with 9 bases in between. CDR3 nucleotides: TGTGCCAGAAGCTTGGAAGGGTATGGCAATCAGCCCCAGCATTTT. It yields the protein CARSLEGYGNQPQHF.

At least ten counts were recorded for this clone. The J gene is TRBJ1-2, the V gene TRBV12-3 or TRBV12-4; D may be TRBD1 (6 bases). The length of the CDR3 is 14 residues. The V end was cut by 5 bases, the J end by 4 bases, with 14 bases between. The CDR3 nucleotides read TGTGCCAGCAGTGCGTCGAGGGGGAGCTATGGCTACACCTTC. Translating gives CASSASRGSYGYTF.

In its sample, this clone was seen many times. V is TRBV13 and J is TRBJ1-1; D might be TRBD1 (6 bases). This CDR3 is 13 amino acids long. V was cut by 6 bases and J by 5 bases, with 13 bases left in between. Germline V lookup: CDR1 PRHDT, CDR2 FYEKMQ (reference sequence). CDR3 bases: TGTGCCAGCAGGGGGGGCAGCGTGACTGAAGCTTTCTTT. Its protein product is CASRGGSVTEAFF.

This clone was detected ten times or more. The J gene is TRBJ1-5, the V gene TRBV27; the D gene is possibly TRBD1 (5 bases). This CDR3 contains 12 residues. The V and J ends lost 7 bases and 7 bases respectively, with 11 bases between them. CDR1 and CDR2 (germline): MNHEY, SMNVEV (reference sequence). Here the CDR3 reads CASKGAGQPQHF. The CDR3 DNA is TGTGCCAGCAAAGGGGCAGGGCAGCCCCAGCATTTT.

The rearrangement links TRBV4-1 to TRBJ2-2; tentative D call: TRBD2 (5 bases). Trimming cost V 0 bases and J 5 bases, with 13 bases left between them. The CDR3 sequence is 16 residues long. Per the germline V gene, CDR1 is MGHRA and CDR2 is YSYEKL. The CDR3: CASSQEIRTGTGELFF. The CDR3, as DNA: TGCGCCAGCAGCCAAGAGATAAGAACGGGAACCGGGGAGCTGTTTTTT.